The 7 T cell receptor beta chains given below trace back to one sample, sequenced in a study of CD8+CD57+ T cells in acquired aplastic anemia. Patients chosen for sequencing had shown CD8+CD57+ cell expansion by flow cytometry. Genomic DNA provided the template from which TCR beta VDJ and CDR3 profiles were obtained. One entry per CDR3 protein results from TCRdb running MiXCR on the reads. The table shows 200,000 to 300,000 distinct CDR3 sequences, with less than 85% occurring only once. The sequenced sample was sorted CD4+, CD8+, or CD8+CD57+ T cells (not recorded which) from PBMCs. The receptors stem from a human donor with aplastic anemia.

J is TRBJ1-4 and V is TRBV7-2; no reliable D call. The J call could be wrong; TRBJ1-1 is a better fit for the DNA end. Germline loops: CDR1 SGHTA, CDR2 FQGNSA. The CDR3 totals 14 residues. CDR3 loop: CASSQSGRNTEAFF. For the CDR3, the DNA is TGTGCCAGCAGCCAGTCGGGGAGGAACACTGAAGCTTTCTTT.

The chain has TRBV7-8 and TRBJ2-3, with D possibly matching TRBD2 (5 bases). Looked up from germline, CDR1 is SGHVS and CDR2 is FQNEAQ. CDR3 length: 14 amino acids. Trimming pared 0 bases from V and 5 bases from J, leaving 9 bases between. The CDR3, as DNA: TGTGCCAGCAGCTTAGCGGGAGTCGTAGATACGCAGTATTTT. Protein product: CASSLAGVVDTQYF.

A remark on this clonotype: The junction departs from the called germline gene at one end, perhaps through a read error. The rearrangement uses TRBV2 and TRBJ1-5, with D hard to call. CDR1 is SNHLY, CDR2 FYNNEI, per germline. This CDR3 comprises 15 residues. CDR3 in amino acids: CASGVGGADTQPFGF. Written as DNA, the CDR3 is TGTGCCAGCGGGGTCGGAGGCGCAGATACGCAGCCCTTTGGCTTT.

Concerning this clonotype itself: Germline is not matched at one junction end, which may reflect a read error. The rearrangement joins TRBV2 to TRBJ2-1, with 8 bases identical to TRBD2. The CDR3 runs to 14 residues. Germline V lookup: CDR1 SNHLY, CDR2 FYNNEI. Here the CDR3 DNA reads TGTGCCAGCGGCCCTGGACTAGCCTACACTGAGCAGTTCTTC. This codes for CASGPGLAYTEQFF.

This clonotype has more than one count but fewer than ten. J is TRBJ2-3 and V is TRBV5-6; no definite D call. Trimming removed 3 bases from V and 6 bases from J, with 14 bases in between. Germline V CDR1 and CDR2: SGHDT, YYEEEE. This CDR3 comprises 14 residues. DNA of the CDR3: TGTGCCAGCAGCTACCCCTCTAGTCCCGATACGCAGTATTTT. Translation gives CASSYPSSPDTQYF.

The chain links TRBV4-3 to TRBJ2-1; 8 bases match TRBD2. CDR1 LGHNA and CDR2 YSLEER come from the germline V gene. V shed 0 bases and J 9 bases; nucleotides not matched to a gene: 10. The CDR3 loop spans 16 amino acids. Written as DNA, the CDR3 is TGCGCCAGCAGCCAAGATCCGATTAGCGGGGCGGGTGAGCAGTTCTTC. Its protein is CASSQDPISGAGEQFF.

With respect to this clonotype: The DNA is left out, because the CDR3 cannot be placed on it with certainty; the CDR3 is given as TCRdb lists it. The V call is TRBV7-9, the J call TRBJ2-7. The germline V gene has CDR1 SEHNR and CDR2 FQNEAQ (reference sequence). The CDR3 sequence runs 14 residues, both termini included. The CDR3 region is CASSARAETQYFGF.